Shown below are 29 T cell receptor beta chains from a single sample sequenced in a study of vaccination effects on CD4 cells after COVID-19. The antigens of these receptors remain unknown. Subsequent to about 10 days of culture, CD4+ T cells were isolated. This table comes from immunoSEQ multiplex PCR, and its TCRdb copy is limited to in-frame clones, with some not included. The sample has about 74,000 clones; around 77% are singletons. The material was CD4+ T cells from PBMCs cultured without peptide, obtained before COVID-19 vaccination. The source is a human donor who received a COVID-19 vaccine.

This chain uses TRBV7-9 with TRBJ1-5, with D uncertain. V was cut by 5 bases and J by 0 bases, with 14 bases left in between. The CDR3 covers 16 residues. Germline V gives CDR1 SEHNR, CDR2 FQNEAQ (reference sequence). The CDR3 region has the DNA TGTGCCAGCAGCCCTATAGGGCAGAATAGCAATCAGCCCCAGCATTTT. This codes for CASSPIGQNSNQPQHF.

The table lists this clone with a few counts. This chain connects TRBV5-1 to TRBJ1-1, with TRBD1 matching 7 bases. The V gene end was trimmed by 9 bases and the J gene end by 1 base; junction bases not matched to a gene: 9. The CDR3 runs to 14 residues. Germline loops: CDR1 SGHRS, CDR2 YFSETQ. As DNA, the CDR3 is TGCGCCACCACTACCGGGACAGCGAACACTGAAGCTTTCTTT. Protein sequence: CATTTGTANTEAFF.

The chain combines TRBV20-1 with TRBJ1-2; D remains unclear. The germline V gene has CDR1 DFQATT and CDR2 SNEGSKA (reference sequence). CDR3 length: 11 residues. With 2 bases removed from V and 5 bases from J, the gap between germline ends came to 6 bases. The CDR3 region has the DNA TGCAGTGCTAGACGTGGGTATGGCTACACCTTC. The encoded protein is CSARRGYGYTF.

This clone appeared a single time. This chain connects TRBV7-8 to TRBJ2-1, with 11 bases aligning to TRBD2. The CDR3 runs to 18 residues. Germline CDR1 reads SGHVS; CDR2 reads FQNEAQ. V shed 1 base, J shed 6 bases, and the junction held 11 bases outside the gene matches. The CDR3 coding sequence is TGTGCCAGCAGCTTAGGCATCACGACTAGCGGGGCTTTCAATGAGCAGTTCTTC. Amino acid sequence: CASSLGITTSGAFNEQFF.

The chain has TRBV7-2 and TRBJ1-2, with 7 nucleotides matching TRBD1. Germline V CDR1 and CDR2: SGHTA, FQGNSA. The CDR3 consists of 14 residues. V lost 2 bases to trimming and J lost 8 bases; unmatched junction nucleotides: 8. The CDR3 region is CASSLTYRGVGYTF. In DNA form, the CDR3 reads TGTGCCAGCAGCTTAACCTACAGGGGAGTAGGCTACACCTTC.

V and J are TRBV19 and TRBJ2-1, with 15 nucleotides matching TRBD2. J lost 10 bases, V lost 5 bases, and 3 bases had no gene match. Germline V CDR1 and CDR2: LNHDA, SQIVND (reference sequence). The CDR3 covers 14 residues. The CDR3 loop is CASSSGTSGGEQFF. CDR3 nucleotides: TGTGCCAGTAGTTCCGGGACTAGCGGGGGGGAGCAGTTCTTC.

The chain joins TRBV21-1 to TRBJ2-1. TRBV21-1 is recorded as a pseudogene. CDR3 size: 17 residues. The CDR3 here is CASSKDSDGPQGHEQFF. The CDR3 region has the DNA TGTGCCAGCAGCAAAGATTCGGACGGTCCGCAAGGCCATGAGCAGTTCTTC.

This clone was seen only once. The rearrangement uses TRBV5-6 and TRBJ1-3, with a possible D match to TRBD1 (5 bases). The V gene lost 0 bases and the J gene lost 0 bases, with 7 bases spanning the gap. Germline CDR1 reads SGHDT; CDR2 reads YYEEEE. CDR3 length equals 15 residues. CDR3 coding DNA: TGTGCCAGCAGCTTGGTGGGGGGCTCTGGAAACACCATATATTTT. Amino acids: CASSLVGGSGNTIYF.

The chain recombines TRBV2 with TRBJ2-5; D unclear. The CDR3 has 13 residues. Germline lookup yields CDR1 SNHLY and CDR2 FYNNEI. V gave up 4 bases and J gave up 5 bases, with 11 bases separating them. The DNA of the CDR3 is TGTGCCAGCAGTGGAGGCACCCGTGAGACCCAGTACTTC. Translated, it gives CASSGGTRETQYF.

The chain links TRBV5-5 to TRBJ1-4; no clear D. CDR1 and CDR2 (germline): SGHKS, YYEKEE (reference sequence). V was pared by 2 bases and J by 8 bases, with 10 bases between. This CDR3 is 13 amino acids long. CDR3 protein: CASSLEVREKLFF. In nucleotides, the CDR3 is TGTGCCAGCAGCTTAGAGGTTCGGGAAAAACTGTTTTTT.

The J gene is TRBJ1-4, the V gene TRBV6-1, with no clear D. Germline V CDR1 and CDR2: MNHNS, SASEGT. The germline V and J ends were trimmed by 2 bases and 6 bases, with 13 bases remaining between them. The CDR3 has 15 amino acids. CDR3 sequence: CASSERWAAYEKLFF. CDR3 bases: TGTGCCAGCAGTGAAAGGTGGGCAGCTTATGAAAAACTGTTTTTT.

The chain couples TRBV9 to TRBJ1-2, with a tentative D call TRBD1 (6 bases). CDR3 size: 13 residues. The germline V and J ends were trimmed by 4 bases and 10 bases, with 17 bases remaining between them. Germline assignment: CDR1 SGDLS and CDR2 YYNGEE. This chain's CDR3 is CASSPEGGTSYTF. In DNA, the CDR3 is TGTGCCAGCAGCCCTGAGGGGGGGACGTCCTACACCTTC.

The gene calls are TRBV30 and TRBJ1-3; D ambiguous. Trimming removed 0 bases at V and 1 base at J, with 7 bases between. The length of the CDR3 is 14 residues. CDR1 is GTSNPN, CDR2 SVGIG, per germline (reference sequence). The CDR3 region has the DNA TGTGCCTGGAGTGTACGGGTTTCTGGAAACACCATATATTTT. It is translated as CAWSVRVSGNTIYF.

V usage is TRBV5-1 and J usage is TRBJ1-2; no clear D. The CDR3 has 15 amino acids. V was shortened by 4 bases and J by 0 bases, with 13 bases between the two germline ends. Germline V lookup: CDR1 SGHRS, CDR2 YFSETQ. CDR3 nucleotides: TGCGCCAGCAGCCCGGCCCGTTCCCCTAACTATGGCTACACCTTC. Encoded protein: CASSPARSPNYGYTF.

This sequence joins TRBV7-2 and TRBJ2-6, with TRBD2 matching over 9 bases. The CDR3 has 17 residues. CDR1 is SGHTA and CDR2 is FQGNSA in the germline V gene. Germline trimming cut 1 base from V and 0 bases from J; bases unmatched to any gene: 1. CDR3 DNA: TGTGCCAGCAGCTTAGATAGCGGGGGCTCTGGGGCCAACGTCCTGACTTTC. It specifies CASSLDSGGSGANVLTF.

CDR3 sequence: CASSLRHPNTEAFF. The CDR3 coding sequence is TGTGCCAGCAGCTTAAGACACCCGAACACTGAAGCTTTCTTT. The chain recombines TRBV7-2 with TRBJ1-1; D not resolved. Trimming left V 2 bases short and J 1 base short, with 8 bases between. The CDR3 has 14 amino acids. Germline lookup yields CDR1 SGHTA and CDR2 FQGNSA.

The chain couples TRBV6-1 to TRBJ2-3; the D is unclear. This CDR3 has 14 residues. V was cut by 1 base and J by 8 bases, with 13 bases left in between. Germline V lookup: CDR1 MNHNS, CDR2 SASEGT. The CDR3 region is CASSEGVSRGTQYF. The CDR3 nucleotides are TGTGCCAGCAGTGAAGGGGTTAGCCGAGGTACGCAGTATTTT.

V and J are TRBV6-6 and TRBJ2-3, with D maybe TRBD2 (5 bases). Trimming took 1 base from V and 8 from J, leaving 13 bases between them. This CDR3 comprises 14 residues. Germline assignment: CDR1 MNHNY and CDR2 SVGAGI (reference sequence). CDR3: CASSYLVTAGTQYF. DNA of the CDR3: TGTGCCAGCAGTTACTTAGTCACGGCGGGTACGCAGTATTTT.

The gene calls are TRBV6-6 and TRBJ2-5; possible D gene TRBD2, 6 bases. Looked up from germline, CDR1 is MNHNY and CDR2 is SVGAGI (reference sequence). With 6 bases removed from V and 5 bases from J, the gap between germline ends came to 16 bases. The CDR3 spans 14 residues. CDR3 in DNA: TGTGCCAGCAGCCCAAGGAGGGGTAGTGAGACCCAGTACTTC. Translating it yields CASSPRRGSETQYF.

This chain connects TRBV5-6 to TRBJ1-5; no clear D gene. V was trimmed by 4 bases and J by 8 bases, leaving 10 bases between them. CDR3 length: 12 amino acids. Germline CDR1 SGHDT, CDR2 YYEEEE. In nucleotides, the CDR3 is TGTGCCAGCAGCCGCAGGTTTGAGCCCCAGCATTTT. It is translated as CASSRRFEPQHF.

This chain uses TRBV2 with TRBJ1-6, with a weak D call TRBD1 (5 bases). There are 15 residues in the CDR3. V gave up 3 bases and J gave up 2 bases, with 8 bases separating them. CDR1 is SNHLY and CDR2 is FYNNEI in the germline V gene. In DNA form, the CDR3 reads TGTGCCAGCAGTGATCAGGGTCCCTATAATTCACCCCTCCACTTT. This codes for CASSDQGPYNSPLHF.

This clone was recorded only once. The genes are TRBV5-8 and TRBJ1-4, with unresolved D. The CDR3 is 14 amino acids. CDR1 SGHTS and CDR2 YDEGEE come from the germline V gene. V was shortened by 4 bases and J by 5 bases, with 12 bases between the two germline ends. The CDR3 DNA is TGTGCCAGCAGCCCCGGGCCTATAAATGAAAAACTGTTTTTT. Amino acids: CASSPGPINEKLFF.

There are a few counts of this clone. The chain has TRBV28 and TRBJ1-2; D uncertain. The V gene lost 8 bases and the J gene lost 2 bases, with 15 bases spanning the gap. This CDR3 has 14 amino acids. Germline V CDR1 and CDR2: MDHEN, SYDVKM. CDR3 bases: TGTGCCAGCCGGTGGGGTGTGGCGAACTATGGCTACACCTTC. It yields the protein CASRWGVANYGYTF.

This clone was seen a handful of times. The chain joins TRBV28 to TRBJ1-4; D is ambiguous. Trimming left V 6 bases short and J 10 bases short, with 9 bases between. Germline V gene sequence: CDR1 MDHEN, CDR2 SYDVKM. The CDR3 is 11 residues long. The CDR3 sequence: CASSGLGKLFF. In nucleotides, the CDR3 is TGTGCCAGCAGCGGCCTTGGAAAACTGTTTTTT. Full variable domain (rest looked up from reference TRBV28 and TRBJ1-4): DVKVTQSSRYLVKRTGEKVFLECVQDMDHENMFWYRQDPGLGLRLIYFSYDVKMKEKGDIPEGYSVSREKKERFSLILESASTNQTSMYLCASSGLGKLFFGSGTQLSVL.

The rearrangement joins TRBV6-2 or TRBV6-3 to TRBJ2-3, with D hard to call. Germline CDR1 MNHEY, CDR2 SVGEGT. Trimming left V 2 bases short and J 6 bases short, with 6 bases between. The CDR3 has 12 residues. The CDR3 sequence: CASSYNEDTQYF. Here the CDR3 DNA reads TGTGCCAGCAGTTACAACGAGGATACGCAGTATTTT.

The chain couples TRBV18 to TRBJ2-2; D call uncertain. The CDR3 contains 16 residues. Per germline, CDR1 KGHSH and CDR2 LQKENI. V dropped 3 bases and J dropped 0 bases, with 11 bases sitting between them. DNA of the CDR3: TGTGCCAGCTCACCTATAGACGGGTCGAACACCGGGGAGCTGTTTTTT. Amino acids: CASSPIDGSNTGELFF.

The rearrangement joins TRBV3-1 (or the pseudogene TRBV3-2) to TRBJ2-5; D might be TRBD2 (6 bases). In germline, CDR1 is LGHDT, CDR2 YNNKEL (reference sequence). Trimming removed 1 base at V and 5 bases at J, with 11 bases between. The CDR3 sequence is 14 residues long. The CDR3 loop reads CASSQGGVGETQYF. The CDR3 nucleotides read TGTGCCAGCAGCCAAGGGGGGGTGGGGGAGACCCAGTACTTC.

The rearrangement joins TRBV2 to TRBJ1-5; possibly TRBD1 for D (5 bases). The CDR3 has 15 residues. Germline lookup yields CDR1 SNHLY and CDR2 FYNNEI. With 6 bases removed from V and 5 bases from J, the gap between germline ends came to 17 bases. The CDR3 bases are TGTGCCAGCAGCCTTCTAAGCGGACACGATCAGCCCCAGCATTTT. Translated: CASSLLSGHDQPQHF.

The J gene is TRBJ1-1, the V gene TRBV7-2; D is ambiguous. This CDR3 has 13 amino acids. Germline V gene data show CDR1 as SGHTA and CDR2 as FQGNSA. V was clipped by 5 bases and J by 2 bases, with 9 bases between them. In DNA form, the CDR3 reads TGTGCCAGCAGCAGAACAAGCAACACTGAAGCTTTCTTT. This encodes CASSRTSNTEAFF.